The 22 T cell receptor beta chains listed next were all sequenced from one sample in a study of cytomegalovirus exposure and HLA in healthy donors. Use of 60 Vbeta and 13 Jbeta primers characterized the PCR. Clones were read by immunoSEQ multiplex PCR, and TCRdb kept only the in-frame ones, dropping some. The sample lists around 150,000 clones; roughly 80% were seen once. Sequenced material: PBMCs. Receptor source: a man in his late teens or twenties in good health and CMV-seropositive.

The chain carries TRBV27 and TRBJ1-1; 7 nucleotides match TRBD1. The CDR3 length is 16 residues. The ends lost 2 bases at V and 0 bases at J; junction bases unmatched: 6. Germline V CDR1 and CDR2: MNHEY, SMNVEV (reference sequence). This CDR3 reads CASSLRPGQLNTEAFF. The CDR3 nucleotides read TGTGCCAGCAGTTTACGACCGGGACAGCTGAACACTGAAGCTTTCTTT.

The chain links TRBV7-9 to TRBJ1-2; 9 bases match TRBD1. Germline values: CDR1 SEHNR, CDR2 FQNEAQ (reference sequence). J lost 7 bases, V lost 5 bases, and 8 bases had no gene match. The CDR3 runs 14 residues. The CDR3 sequence is CASSITQGAGGYTF. The CDR3 DNA reads TGTGCCAGCAGCATCACACAGGGGGCTGGTGGCTACACCTTC.

The chain recombines TRBV29-1 with TRBJ2-1, with a weak D call TRBD1 (5 bases). The CDR3 consists of 14 residues. V shed 4 bases and J shed 4 bases, with 14 bases lying between them. Germline V gene sequence: CDR1 SQVTM, CDR2 ANQGSEA. The chain's CDR3 is CSVGRVLSYNEQFF. The CDR3 DNA is TGCAGCGTTGGCAGGGTTTTATCGTACAATGAGCAGTTCTTC.

Details on this clone: Mismatch with germline at one junction end may stem from a read error. The chain couples TRBV7-7 to TRBJ2-5, with D tentatively TRBD2 (5 bases). The CDR3 consists of 13 residues. Germline V gene lookup returns CDR1 SSHAT and CDR2 FNYEAQ (reference sequence). The CDR3 region has the DNA TGTGCTAGCAGCTTAGGATCACGGGGGACCCAGTACTTC. Its protein product is CASSLGSRGTQYF.

V is TRBV4-1 and J is TRBJ2-1, with 8 bases fitting TRBD1. The CDR3 covers 18 residues. J gave up 8 bases and V 2 bases, and 17 bases lay outside the gene matches. CDR1 is MGHRA and CDR2 is YSYEKL in the germline V gene. The CDR3 reads CASSQTKTTGGMRDEQFF. CDR3 coding DNA: TGCGCCAGCAGCCAAACCAAGACAACAGGGGGGATGCGTGATGAGCAGTTCTTC.

This rearrangement joins TRBV2 to TRBJ2-5; 9 bases are shared with TRBD1. The V gene end was trimmed by 7 bases and the J gene end by 5 bases; junction bases not matched to a gene: 8. The germline CDR1 and CDR2 sequences are SNHLY and FYNNEI. The CDR3 sequence is 14 residues long. The CDR3 DNA reads TGTGCCAGCAATCGGGACAGGGATTGGGAGACCCAGTACTTC. Translation gives CASNRDRDWETQYF.

The chain recombines TRBV7-2 with TRBJ2-7; D is unclear. V gave up 2 bases and J gave up 3 bases, with 8 bases separating them. The CDR3 is made up of 13 amino acids. From germline, CDR1 is SGHTA and CDR2 FQGNSA. CDR3 nucleotide sequence: TGTGCCAGCAGCTTACCCAGTTACTACGAGCAGTACTTC. Residues: CASSLPSYYEQYF.

This clone was seen a handful of times. The chain has TRBV5-6 and TRBJ1-2, with 12 bases that match TRBD1. The CDR3 is 16 amino acids. The germline V gene has CDR1 SGHDT and CDR2 YYEEEE. With V trimmed by 4 bases and J by 3 bases, 7 bases remained unmatched. Here the CDR3 DNA reads TGTGCCAGCAGCCTCGGGACAGGGGGCTACTACTATGGCTACACCTTC. Amino acid sequence: CASSLGTGGYYYGYTF.

This clone was picked up one time. The chain employs TRBV5-1 and TRBJ2-5; D is possibly TRBD2 (5 bases). Germline V lookup: CDR1 SGHRS, CDR2 YFSETQ. Trimming stripped 3 bases from V and 0 bases from J, with 15 bases between. This CDR3 has 16 residues. CDR3 in amino acids: CASSSGSRLNQETQYF. The CDR3 DNA is TGCGCCAGCAGCTCGGGATCCCGCTTAAACCAAGAGACCCAGTACTTC.

The table lists this clone with a few counts. The rearrangement uses TRBV19 and TRBJ1-1; 8 bases fit TRBD1. CDR1 and CDR2 from the germline V gene are LNHDA and SQIVND (reference sequence). With 4 bases clipped from V and 3 bases from J, the junction kept 4 bases outside the gene matches. The CDR3 runs to 14 residues. CDR3 sequence: CASSTGQGYTEAFF. CDR3 in DNA: TGTGCCAGTAGTACTGGACAGGGTTACACTGAAGCTTTCTTT.

The chain recombines TRBV28 with TRBJ2-3; TRBD2 matches at 7 bases. Germline V gene data show CDR1 as MDHEN and CDR2 as SYDVKM. This CDR3 contains 18 residues. The V segment lost 7 bases and the J segment 4 bases; nucleotides outside the gene matches: 20. Here the CDR3 reads CASTTTGGGREGADTQYF. The CDR3 DNA reads TGTGCCAGCACCACGACGGGTGGTGGGAGGGAGGGCGCAGATACGCAGTATTTT.

CDR3 amino acids: CASSEKRREETQYF. The CDR3 region has the DNA TGCGCCAGCAGTGAGAAGAGGCGAGAAGAGACCCAGTACTTC. The V and J genes are TRBV10-2 and TRBJ2-5; no firm D call. The V and J ends lost 2 bases and 3 bases respectively, with 10 bases between them. CDR1 and CDR2 from the germline V gene are WSHSY and SAAADI. This CDR3 comprises 14 residues.

The rearrangement uses TRBV5-8 and TRBJ1-2, with 10 bases matching TRBD1. Germline V gene sequence: CDR1 SGHTS, CDR2 YDEGEE. With V trimmed by 1 base and J by 5 bases, 5 bases remained unmatched. This CDR3 spans 15 amino acids. The CDR3 DNA is TGTGCCAGCAGCTTGAGACAGGGGGCGCGATATGGCTACACCTTC. Protein sequence: CASSLRQGARYGYTF.

This chain joins TRBV2 and TRBJ2-1, with D perhaps matching TRBD1 (5 bases). Germline values: CDR1 SNHLY, CDR2 FYNNEI. The CDR3 covers 14 residues. Trimming stripped 7 bases from V and 6 bases from J, with 16 bases between. The CDR3 DNA reads as TGTGCCAGCATTAGACAGACCGGCCTCAATGAGCAGTTCTTC. It translates to CASIRQTGLNEQFF. The full variable domain, rest sourced from reference TRBV2 and TRBJ2-1, is EPEVTQTPSHQVTQMGQEVILRCVPISNHLYFYWYRQILGQKVEFLVSFYNNEISEKSEIFDDQFSVERPDGSNFTLKIRSTKLEDSAMYFCASIRQTGLNEQFFGPGTRLTVL.

The V gene is TRBV4-2, the J gene TRBJ2-7; 7 nucleotides agree with TRBD2. The junction had 5 bases not matched to a gene; V was cut back by 1 base and J by 2 bases. The V gene's germline CDR1 is LGHNA and CDR2 YNFKEQ. This CDR3 is 15 amino acids long. DNA for the CDR3: TGTGCCAGCAGCCAAGTATGGGGACTAACCTACGAGCAGTACTTC. Translated: CASSQVWGLTYEQYF.

V gene TRBV19 combines with J gene TRBJ2-1; 14 bases fit TRBD2. Germline V lookup: CDR1 LNHDA, CDR2 SQIVND (reference sequence). This CDR3 contains 19 residues. The J segment lost 0 bases and the V segment lost 5 bases, leaving 9 bases of the junction unmatched. The CDR3 spells CASSSSGTSGRGSYNEQFF. DNA of the CDR3: TGTGCCAGTAGTTCCTCCGGGACTAGCGGGAGAGGCTCCTACAATGAGCAGTTCTTC.

Comments on this clone: Relative to the germline gene, one junction end is altered; a read error may explain this. The chain employs TRBV19 and TRBJ1-2; D is undetermined. In germline, CDR1 is LNHDA, CDR2 SQIVND (reference sequence). The CDR3 contains 16 residues. CDR3 amino acids: CASSMRLSGFNYGYPF. In nucleotides, the CDR3 is TGTGCCAGTAGTATGCGGTTATCGGGATTTAACTATGGCTACCCCTTC.

The genes are TRBV7-8 and TRBJ1-5, with TRBD1 as a possible D gene (5 bases). The V gene lost 2 bases and the J gene lost 5 bases, with 13 bases spanning the gap. Germline V gene lookup returns CDR1 SGHVS and CDR2 FQNEAQ. The CDR3 spans 15 residues. This chain's CDR3 is CASSLQTVADQPQHF. CDR3 sequence (DNA): TGTGCCAGCAGCTTACAGACAGTCGCGGATCAGCCCCAGCATTTT.

This clone was seen only a few times. The rearrangement uses TRBV27 and TRBJ2-1; D is uncertain. The CDR3 consists of 15 residues. V was clipped by 1 base and J by 7 bases, with 14 bases between them. Germline CDR1 is MNHEY and CDR2 is SMNVEV (reference sequence). As DNA, the CDR3 is TGTGCCAGCAGTTTATTTAGCTCGGGTGGTAATGAGCAGTTCTTC. It translates to CASSLFSSGGNEQFF.

This chain uses TRBV4-1 with TRBJ2-1; 9 nucleotides line up with TRBD1. Germline trimming cut 1 base from V and 6 bases from J; bases unmatched to any gene: 4. Germline CDR1 is MGHRA and CDR2 is YSYEKL. CDR3 length: 15 residues. CDR3 bases: TGCGCCAGCAGCCAAGGGGACAGGGATGGCAATGAGCAGTTCTTC. It is translated as CASSQGDRDGNEQFF.

This chain uses TRBV28 with TRBJ1-2; weak D call: TRBD1 (6 bases). V gave up 6 bases and J gave up 6 bases, with 23 bases separating them. The CDR3 spans 16 residues. Germline CDR1 and CDR2: MDHEN and SYDVKM. CDR3 nucleotides: TGTGCCAGCAGCTCCGGGTGGGGGGGCGGTCTTGATGGCTACACCTTC. Its protein is CASSSGWGGGLDGYTF.

The chain is built from TRBV18 and TRBJ1-1; D may be TRBD1 (5 bases). The CDR3 contains 14 residues. The V and J ends lost 3 bases and 0 bases respectively, with 8 bases between them. Germline V lookup: CDR1 KGHSH, CDR2 LQKENI. CDR3 DNA: TGTGCCAGCTCACCCCAGGGTCTGAACACTGAAGCTTTCTTT. Amino acids: CASSPQGLNTEAFF.